Sequencing of this TCR beta chain was carried out in a study of blood T cells in healthy people across ages. Study conclusions and caveats: The study lacked donor CMV status, which possibly confounded expanded clonotype changes. Diversity figures based on one million T cells were deemed too low. There was a strong correlation between TCR beta diversity and naive T cell percentage.

CDR3 length: 15 residues. V was trimmed by 4 bases and J by 4 bases, leaving 16 bases between them. The germline CDR1 and CDR2 sequences are SGHVS and FNYEAQ. As for this clonotype: Its antigen remains unknown.

Together with a sample-barcoded 5' primer, a J-beta primer mix was included in a second PCR lasting 7 to 11 cycles. The authors tagged each cDNA molecule using a template-switch adaptor with 12 random nucleotides. TCRdb reprocessed the 5' RACE reads via MiXCR and lists one record per CDR3 protein. The table has 1.2 million to 1.5 million distinct CDR3 sequences, roughly 45% seen once. The source material was blood. This TCR derives from a woman under 30 in good health. The J gene is TRBJ1-1, the V gene TRBV7-6, with D tentatively TRBD1 (6 bases). The CDR3 spells CASSSVTGKGTEAFF. Here the CDR3 DNA reads TGTGCCAGCAGCTCGGTCACAGGGAAGGGCACTGAAGCTTTCTTT. The full variable domain, rest sourced from reference TRBV7-6 and TRBJ1-1, is GAGVSQSPRYKVTKRGQDVALRCDPISGHVSLYWYRQALGQGPEFLTYFNYEAQQDKSGLPNDRFSAERPEGSISTLTIQRTEQRDSAMYRCASSSVTGKGTEAFFGQGTRLTVV.